This entry lists 10 T cell receptor beta chains sequenced from one sample in a study of graft-versus-host responses after intestinal transplantation. What these receptors recognize is not known. Sequencing was performed with immunoSEQ multiplex PCR; in TCRdb, only in-frame clones are kept and a portion is missing. The data contain some 85,000 clones, roughly 84% of them singletons. Here the sequenced sample was unstimulated CD8+ T cells sorted from spleen or lymph node cells, taken before transplant. These receptors were collected from a human donor who was the organ donor for an intestinal transplant.

The chain carries TRBV5-4 and TRBJ1-2; D possibly corresponds to TRBD1 (5 bases). V shed 4 bases and J shed 5 bases, with 15 bases lying between them. From germline, CDR1 is SGHNT and CDR2 YYREEE (reference sequence). The CDR3 has 14 residues. The CDR3 loop reads CASSADSGWYGYTF. The CDR3 bases are TGTGCCAGCAGCGCTGACAGTGGATGGTATGGCTACACCTTC.

The J gene is TRBJ2-1, the V gene TRBV29-1; D perhaps matches TRBD2 (6 bases). Germline CDR1 SQVTM, CDR2 ANQGSEA. Between the trimmed V and J ends, which lost 2 bases and 8 bases, there was a span of 19 bases. This CDR3 contains 15 residues. CDR3 DNA: TGCAGCGTTGAATATCCGGGGGTTCTTTTTGATGAGCAGTTCTTC. Translated, it gives CSVEYPGVLFDEQFF.

The chain employs TRBV5-1 and TRBJ2-1, with TRBD2 matching over 9 bases. Trimming removed 5 bases from V and 7 bases from J; junction bases left unmatched: 10. CDR1 SGHRS and CDR2 YFSETQ come from the germline V gene. The length of the CDR3 is 15 residues. The CDR3 loop is CASRSNLAGFNEQFF. The DNA for the CDR3 is TGCGCCAGCAGGAGCAACCTAGCGGGGTTTAATGAGCAGTTCTTC.

V usage is TRBV2 and J usage is TRBJ1-3; 7 positions match TRBD1. The CDR3 covers 15 residues. Trimming cost V 0 bases and J 4 bases; bases outside gene matches: 3. CDR1 and CDR2 (germline): SNHLY, FYNNEI. The CDR3 loop is CASSEATGRGNTIYF. The CDR3 nucleotides read TGTGCCAGCAGTGAAGCGACAGGGCGCGGAAACACCATATATTTT.

V and J are TRBV19 and TRBJ2-5; D remains ambiguous. From germline, CDR1 is LNHDA and CDR2 SQIVND (reference sequence). Trimming pared 3 bases from V and 3 bases from J, leaving 8 bases between. CDR3 length: 13 amino acids. The CDR3 spells CASSIRPEETQYF. The CDR3 DNA sequence: TGTGCCAGTAGTATCAGGCCAGAAGAGACCCAGTACTTC.

V gene TRBV9 combines with J gene TRBJ1-1, with 7 nucleotides matching TRBD1. The V gene's germline CDR1 is SGDLS and CDR2 YYNGEE. The CDR3 totals 13 residues. Trimming at V came to 3 bases and at J to 5 bases, leaving 4 bases not matched to a gene. CDR3 in amino acids: CASSAQGGTEAFF. For the CDR3, the DNA is TGTGCCAGCAGCGCCCAGGGGGGAACTGAAGCTTTCTTT.

The chain combines TRBV20-1 with TRBJ2-2; D is possibly TRBD2 (5 bases). The CDR3 runs to 11 residues. V was trimmed by 5 bases and J by 7 bases, leaving 8 bases between them. The germline V gene encodes CDR1 DFQATT and CDR2 SNEGSKA (reference sequence). The CDR3 DNA is TGCAGTGCTGAGGGAGTCGGGGAGCTGTTTTTT. Protein sequence: CSAEGVGELFF.

This clone was found once. This chain joins TRBV7-9 and TRBJ2-2; D gene ambiguous. The V and J ends lost 8 bases and 0 bases respectively, with 10 bases between them. Germline assignment: CDR1 SEHNR and CDR2 FQNEAQ (reference sequence). CDR3 length: 14 residues. CDR3 amino acids: CASETGSNTGELFF. DNA for the CDR3: TGTGCCAGCGAGACCGGGTCGAACACCGGGGAGCTGTTTTTT. Full variable domain (missing parts from reference TRBV7-9 and TRBJ2-2): DTGVSQNPRHKITKRGQNVTFRCDPISEHNRLYWYRQTLGQGPEFLTYFQNEAQLEKSRLLSDRFSAERPKGSFSTLEIQRTEQGDSAMYLCASETGSNTGELFFGEGSRLTVL.

The rearrangement links TRBV6-5 to TRBJ2-7, with 9 positions matching TRBD1. Germline V gene lookup returns CDR1 MNHEY and CDR2 SVGAGI. With V trimmed by 2 bases and J by 5 bases, 7 bases remained unmatched. The CDR3 runs 15 residues. In DNA, the CDR3 is TGTGCCAGCAGTTACAGATATGGGACAGGGAACGAGCAGTACTTC. This sequence encodes CASSYRYGTGNEQYF.

The CDR3, as DNA: TGCGCCAGCAGCCAAGTAACCTCTAATGAAAAACTGTTTTTT. This encodes CASSQVTSNEKLFF. This chain links TRBV4-1 with TRBJ1-4; no definite D call. From germline, CDR1 is MGHRA and CDR2 YSYEKL. The CDR3 is made up of 14 amino acids. Trimming shortened V by 1 base and J by 3 bases, and 6 bases separated the two germline ends.